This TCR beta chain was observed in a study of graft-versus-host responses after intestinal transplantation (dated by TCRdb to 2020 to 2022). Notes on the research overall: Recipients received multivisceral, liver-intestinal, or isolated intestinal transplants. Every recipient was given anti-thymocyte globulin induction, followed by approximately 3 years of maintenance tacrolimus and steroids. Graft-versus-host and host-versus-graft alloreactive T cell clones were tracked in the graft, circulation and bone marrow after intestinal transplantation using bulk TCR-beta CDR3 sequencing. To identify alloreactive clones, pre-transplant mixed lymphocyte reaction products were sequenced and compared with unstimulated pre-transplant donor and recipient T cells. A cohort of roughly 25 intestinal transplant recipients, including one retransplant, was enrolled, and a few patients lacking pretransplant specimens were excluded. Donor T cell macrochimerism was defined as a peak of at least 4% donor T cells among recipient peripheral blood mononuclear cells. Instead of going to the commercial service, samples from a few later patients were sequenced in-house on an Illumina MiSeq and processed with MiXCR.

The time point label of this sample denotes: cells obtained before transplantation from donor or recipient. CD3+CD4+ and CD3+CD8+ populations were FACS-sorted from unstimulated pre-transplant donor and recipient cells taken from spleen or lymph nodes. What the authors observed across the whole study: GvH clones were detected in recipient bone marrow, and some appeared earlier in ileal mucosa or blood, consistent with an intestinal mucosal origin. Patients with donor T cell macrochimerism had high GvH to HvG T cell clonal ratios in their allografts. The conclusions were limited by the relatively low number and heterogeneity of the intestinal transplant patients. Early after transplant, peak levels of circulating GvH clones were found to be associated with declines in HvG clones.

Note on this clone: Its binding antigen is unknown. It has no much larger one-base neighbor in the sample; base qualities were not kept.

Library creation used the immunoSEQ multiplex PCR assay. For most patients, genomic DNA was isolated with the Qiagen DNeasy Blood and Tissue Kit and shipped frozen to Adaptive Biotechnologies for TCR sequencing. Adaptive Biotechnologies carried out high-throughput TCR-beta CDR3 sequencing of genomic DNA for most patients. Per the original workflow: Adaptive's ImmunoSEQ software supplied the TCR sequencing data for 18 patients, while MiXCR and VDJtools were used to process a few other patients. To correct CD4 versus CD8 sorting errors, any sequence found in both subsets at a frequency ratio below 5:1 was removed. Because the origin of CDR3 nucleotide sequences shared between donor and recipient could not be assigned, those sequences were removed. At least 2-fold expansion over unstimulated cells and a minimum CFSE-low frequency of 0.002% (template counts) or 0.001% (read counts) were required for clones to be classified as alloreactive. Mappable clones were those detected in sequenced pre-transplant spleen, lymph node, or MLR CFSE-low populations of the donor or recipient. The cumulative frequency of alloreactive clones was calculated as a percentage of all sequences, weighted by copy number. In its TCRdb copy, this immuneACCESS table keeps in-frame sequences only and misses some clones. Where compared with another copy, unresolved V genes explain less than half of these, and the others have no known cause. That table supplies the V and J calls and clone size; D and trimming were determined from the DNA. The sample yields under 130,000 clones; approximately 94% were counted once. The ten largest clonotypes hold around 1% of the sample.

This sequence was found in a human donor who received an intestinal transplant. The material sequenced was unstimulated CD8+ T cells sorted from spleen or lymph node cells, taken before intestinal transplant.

CDR3 region: CASSHGRGENTGELFF. The DNA is as follows: TGCGCCAGCAGCCACGGGCGGGGGGAAAACACCGGGGAGCTGTTTTTT. The chain is made from TRBV5-1 and TRBJ2-2; the junction holds 8 bases that match TRBD2. Its CDR3 holds 16 amino acids, cysteine through phenylalanine. The kept DNA is CDR3 alone, 48 bases in frame from the first base. The junction shows trimming of 4 bases on V and 2 bases on J, and the gene matches do not reach 7 bases of it. CDR1 and CDR2, looked up from the germline V gene, are SGHRS and YFSETQ.